These T cell receptor beta chains were read from a single sample in a study of shared clonotypes between healthy human individuals. Libraries were prepared by immunoSEQ multiplex PCR; TCRdb keeps only in-frame clonotypes and omits some of them. Here the sample spans approximately 1.5 million clones, 95% to 99% being singletons. What was sequenced was naive CD4+ T cells sorted from blood. Source of these receptors: a man in his thirties or forties in good health. CDR3s include the opening cysteine and the closing phenylalanine or tryptophan. A D gene is named only where the DNA matches it firmly.

V gene	J gene	D gene	CDR3 protein
TRBV28	TRBJ1-2	NA	CASSQITYGYTF
TRBV5-5	TRBJ2-5	NA	CASRRGGNEETQYF
TRBV5-1	TRBJ2-4	NA	CASSLAGQAQYF
TRBV4-3	TRBJ2-1	TRBD2	CASSQEVRLAGYNEQFF
TRBV7-9	TRBJ1-1	NA	CASSSVRLWAEAFF
TRBV27	TRBJ2-5	NA	CASRGADQETQYF
TRBV5-1	TRBJ1-1	NA	CASSSAGMNTEAFF
TRBV5-1	TRBJ2-1	NA	CASSATRSSYNEQFF
TRBV6-6	TRBJ2-7	NA	CASSSPGAGSSYEQYF
TRBV9	TRBJ2-3	NA	CASSGPLGDTQYF
TRBV19	TRBJ2-1	TRBD2	CASSSTGTSGINSYNEQFF
TRBV10-3	TRBJ2-5	NA	CAIQSTLARETQYF
TRBV5-1	TRBJ2-7	NA	CASSLGPGNYEQYF
TRBV2	TRBJ1-2	NA	CASSEEQTYGYTF
TRBV19	TRBJ2-1	NA	CASSPQADYNEQFF
TRBV7-2	TRBJ2-5	TRBD2	CASSLVGGVQETQYF
TRBV27	TRBJ2-7	NA	CASSWSGRDDEQYF
TRBV7-9	TRBJ2-7	TRBD1	CASSLQPWGTATYEQYF
TRBV18	TRBJ1-5	NA	CASSQDNQPQHF
TRBV5-4	TRBJ2-2	TRBD1	CASSLARGQGNTGELFF
TRBV7-9	TRBJ2-7	TRBD2	CASGLAGFYEQYF
TRBV7-2	TRBJ2-7	NA	CASSFLFGAREQYF
TRBV7-8	TRBJ2-1	TRBD2	CASSLRLAGRQNSYNEQFF
TRBV11-3	TRBJ1-3	TRBD1	CASSLGTGISGNTIYF
TRBV9	TRBJ2-5	NA	CASSPGTPGKTQYF
TRBV4-3	TRBJ1-5	TRBD1	CASSQERTGITQPQHF
TRBV6-1	TRBJ1-2	NA	CASSVRTASYGYTF
TRBV7-6	TRBJ2-7	TRBD2	CASSLEGLAGRGEQYF
TRBV29-1	TRBJ2-3	TRBD2	CSVRLAGVSDTQYF
TRBV7-2	TRBJ1-1	NA	CASSLGRVGTEAFF
TRBV11-2	TRBJ2-5	NA	CASSLEAGLQETQYF
TRBV5-1	TRBJ2-3	TRBD1	CASSLVRTGEDTQYF
TRBV4-2	TRBJ2-3	TRBD1	CASSQDTRGPSGTQYF
TRBV2	TRBJ2-3	NA	CAIQRTSTDTQYF
TRBV4-2	TRBJ1-3	NA	CASSQDFGGAGNTIYF
TRBV15	TRBJ2-7	NA	CATSRVSVYEQYF
TRBV10-3	TRBJ2-1	TRBD1	CAISERDRAGYNEQFF
TRBV27	TRBJ2-7	TRBD1	CASPDRDYEQYF
TRBV18	TRBJ2-7	TRBD1	CASSSLTGTARFYEQYF
TRBV4-3	TRBJ2-1	TRBD2	CASSQELIAGYNEQFF
TRBV2	TRBJ2-7	TRBD1	CASSEGNRGLVRFEQYF
TRBV5-1	TRBJ2-2	TRBD2	CASSLGTDRLAGSTGELFF
TRBV5-6	TRBJ2-4	TRBD1	CASSTPQGAIQYF
TRBV6-5	TRBJ2-1	NA	CASGSGPLAGGEQFF
TRBV10-1	TRBJ2-1	NA	CASSESPQDNEQFF
TRBV5-4	TRBJ1-1	TRBD1	CASSLVNRGQTEAFF
TRBV28	TRBJ2-7	NA	CASTASQGRSSYEQYF
TRBV7-7	TRBJ2-3	TRBD2	CASSLEAGATDTQYF
TRBV7-2	TRBJ2-7	TRBD2	CASSLGLASSYEQYF
TRBV7-6	TRBJ1-4	TRBD1	CASSSGGQDEKLFF
TRBV5-1	TRBJ2-6	NA	CASSPTAGVSGANVLTF
TRBV5-1	TRBJ2-7	TRBD2	CASSSGLAGLSYEQYF
TRBV5-1	TRBJ2-1	NA	CASSLTGYYNEQFF
TRBV29-1	TRBJ1-1	NA	CSVGREQLPEAFF
TRBV9	TRBJ2-3	TRBD2	CASSVATGLAVSTDTQYF
TRBV5-4	TRBJ1-5	NA	CASSPDGDQPQHF
TRBV28	TRBJ1-3	NA	CASSSTGRSGNTIYF
TRBV28	TRBJ1-2	NA	CASTSKRRGGYTF
TRBV6-6	TRBJ2-2	NA	CASSRDFHTGELFF